The rows below give T cell receptor beta chains drawn from one sample of a study of CD8 T cell repertoires and HIV-1 epitope variants. These receptors lack a known antigen. Sequencing was performed with immunoSEQ multiplex PCR; in TCRdb, only in-frame clones are kept and a portion is missing. The repertoire consists of about 5,500 clones, with 65% to 80% occurring once and the leading ten covering approximately 50%. Material for sequencing was cultured CD8+ T cells derived from PBMCs. The receptor set was obtained from a male donor with HIV. Each CDR3 is given with its conserved first and last residue. Each record gives: J gene, V gene, CDR3 protein.

TRBJ1-2	TRBV4-2	CASSQVESRRGRDYGYTF
TRBJ2-3	TRBV7-6	CASSLARASGTSTDTQYF
TRBJ2-1	TRBV7-2	CASSQGLAGGPPYNEQFF
TRBJ1-3	TRBV7-2	CASSQFGGARNTIYF
TRBJ1-2	TRBV29-1	CSVEGGLRYGYTF
TRBJ2-7	TRBV28	CASSSDVSAYEQYF
TRBJ1-1	TRBV15	CATSLGSNTEAFF
TRBJ2-2	TRBV10-3	CAISSGTPLRVGSGELFF
TRBJ1-4	TRBV27	CASSLGTGGYAEKLFF
TRBJ2-7	TRBV14	CASSREQSSYEQYF
TRBJ2-2	TRBV27	CASSSLTGELFF
TRBJ2-1	TRBV15	CATSKEPSNEQFF
TRBJ2-7	TRBV9	CASSVGPGLAGVDEQYF
TRBJ2-2	TRBV1	CTSSQGSGGQDTGELFF
TRBJ2-7	TRBV28	CASSSIVNYEQYF
TRBJ2-5	TRBV5-6	CASSLLAGVEETQYF
TRBJ1-2	TRBV27	CASKGQGFSYGYTF
TRBJ2-1	TRBV2	CASGRDAASEQFF
TRBJ2-5	TRBV27	CASSLLGSGRLETQYF
TRBJ1-6	TRBV9	CASSVDKGTGSGGNSPLHF
TRBJ1-4	TRBV9	CASSGTGTGNEKLFF
TRBJ1-1	TRBV4-3	CASSQEVGGIGDTEAFF
TRBJ1-1	TRBV5-6	CASSLWVTPEAFF
TRBJ2-7	TRBV6-1	CASSEEQTYEQYF
TRBJ2-4	TRBV5-1	CASSLSGPEGNIQYF
TRBJ1-1	TRBV4-2	CASLQVTANTEAFF
TRBJ2-1	TRBV6-1	CASSEPTGGPYNEQFF
TRBJ2-7	TRBV27	CASSPATYEQYF
TRBJ2-1	TRBV6-4	CASSDTSGGADEQFF
TRBJ1-3	TRBV4-3	CASSQGPLGQGVDTIYF
TRBJ2-7	TRBV4-3	CASSQGWRQGSYEQYF
TRBJ2-7	TRBV7-3	CASSLGQYLREQYF
TRBJ2-7	TRBV4-3	CASSPRTGFEQYF